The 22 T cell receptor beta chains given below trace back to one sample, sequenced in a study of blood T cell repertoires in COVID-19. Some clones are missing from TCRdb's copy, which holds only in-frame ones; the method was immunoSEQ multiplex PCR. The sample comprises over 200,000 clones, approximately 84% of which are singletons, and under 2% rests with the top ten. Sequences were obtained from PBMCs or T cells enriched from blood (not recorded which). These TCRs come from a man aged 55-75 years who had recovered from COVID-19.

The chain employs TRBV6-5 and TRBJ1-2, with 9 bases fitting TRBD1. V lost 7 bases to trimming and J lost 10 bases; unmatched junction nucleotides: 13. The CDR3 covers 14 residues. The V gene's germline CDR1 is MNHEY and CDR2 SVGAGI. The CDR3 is CASMNSATGGFYTF. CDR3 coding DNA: TGTGCCAGCATGAATAGTGCGACAGGGGGATTCTACACCTTC.

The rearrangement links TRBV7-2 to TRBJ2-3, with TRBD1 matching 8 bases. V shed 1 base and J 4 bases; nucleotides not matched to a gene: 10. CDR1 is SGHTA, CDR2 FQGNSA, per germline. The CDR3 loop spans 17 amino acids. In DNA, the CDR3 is TGTGCCAGCAGCTTAGTGGCGAGGACAGGGAGCTCAGATACGCAGTATTTT. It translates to CASSLVARTGSSDTQYF. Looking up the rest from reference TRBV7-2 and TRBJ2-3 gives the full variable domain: GAGVSQSPSNKVTEKGKDVELRCDPISGHTALYWYRQSLGQGLEFLIYFQGNSAPDKSGLPSDRFSAERTGGSVSTLTIQRTQQEDSAVYLCASSLVARTGSSDTQYFGPGTRLTVL.

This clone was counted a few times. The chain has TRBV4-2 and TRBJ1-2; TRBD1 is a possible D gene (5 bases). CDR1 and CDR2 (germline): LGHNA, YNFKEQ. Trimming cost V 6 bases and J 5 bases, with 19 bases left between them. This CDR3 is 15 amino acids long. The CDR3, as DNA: TGTGCCAGCAGTCCGAGGCGGGGGTGGGAATATGGCTACACCTTC. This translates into CASSPRRGWEYGYTF.

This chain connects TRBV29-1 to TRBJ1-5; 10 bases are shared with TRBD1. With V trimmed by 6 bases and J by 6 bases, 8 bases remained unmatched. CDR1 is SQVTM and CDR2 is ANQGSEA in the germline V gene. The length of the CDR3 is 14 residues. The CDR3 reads CSVGTGAQGQPQHF. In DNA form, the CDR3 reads TGCAGCGTCGGGACAGGGGCGCAGGGTCAGCCCCAGCATTTT.

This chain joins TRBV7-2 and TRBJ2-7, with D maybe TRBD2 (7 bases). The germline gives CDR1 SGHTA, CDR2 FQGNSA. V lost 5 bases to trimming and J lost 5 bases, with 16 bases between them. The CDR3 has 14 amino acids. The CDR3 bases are TGTGCCAGCAGCCCACAGGGAGGGTCCCACGAGCAGTACTTC. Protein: CASSPQGGSHEQYF. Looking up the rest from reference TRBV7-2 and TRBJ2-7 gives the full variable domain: GAGVSQSPSNKVTEKGKDVELRCDPISGHTALYWYRQSLGQGLEFLIYFQGNSAPDKSGLPSDRFSAERTGGSVSTLTIQRTQQEDSAVYLCASSPQGGSHEQYFGPGTRLTVT.

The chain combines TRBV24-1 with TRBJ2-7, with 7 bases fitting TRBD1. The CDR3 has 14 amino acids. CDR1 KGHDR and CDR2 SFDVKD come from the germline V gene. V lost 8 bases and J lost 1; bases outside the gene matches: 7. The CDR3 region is CATKDRTNSYEQYF. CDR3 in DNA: TGTGCCACCAAGGACAGGACGAATTCCTACGAGCAGTACTTC.

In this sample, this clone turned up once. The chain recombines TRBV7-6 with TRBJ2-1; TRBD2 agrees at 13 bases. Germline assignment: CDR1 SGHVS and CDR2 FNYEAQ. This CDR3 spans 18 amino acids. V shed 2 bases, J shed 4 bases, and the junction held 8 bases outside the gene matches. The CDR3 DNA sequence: TGTGCCAGCAGCTTATCTAGGACTAGCGGGGGCCAATACAATGAGCAGTTCTTC. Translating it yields CASSLSRTSGGQYNEQFF.

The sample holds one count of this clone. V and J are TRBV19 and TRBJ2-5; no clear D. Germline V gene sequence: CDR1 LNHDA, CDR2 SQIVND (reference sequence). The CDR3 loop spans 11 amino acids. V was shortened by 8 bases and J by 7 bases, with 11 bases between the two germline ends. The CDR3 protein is CASGETGTQYF. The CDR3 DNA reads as TGTGCCAGTGGAGAAACGGGGACCCAGTACTTC.

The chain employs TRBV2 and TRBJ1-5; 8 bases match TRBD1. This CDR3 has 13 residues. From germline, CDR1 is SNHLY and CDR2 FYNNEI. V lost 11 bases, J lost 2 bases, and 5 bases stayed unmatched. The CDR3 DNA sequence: TGTGCCGGCGGGACAGGTGGCAATCAGCCCCAGCATTTT. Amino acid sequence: CAGGTGGNQPQHF.

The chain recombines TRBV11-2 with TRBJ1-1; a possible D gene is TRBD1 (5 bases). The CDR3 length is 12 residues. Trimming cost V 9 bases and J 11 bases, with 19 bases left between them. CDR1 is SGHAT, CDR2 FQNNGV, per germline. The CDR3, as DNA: TGTGCCAGTTCTTCAATGGGGGGGGATGCTTTCTTT. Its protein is CASSSMGGDAFF.

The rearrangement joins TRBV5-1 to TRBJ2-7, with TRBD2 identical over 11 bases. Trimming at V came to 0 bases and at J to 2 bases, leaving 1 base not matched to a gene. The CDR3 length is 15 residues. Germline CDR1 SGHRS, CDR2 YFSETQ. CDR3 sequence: CASSLEGLAAYEQYF. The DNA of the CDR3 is TGCGCCAGCAGCTTGGAGGGACTAGCGGCCTACGAGCAGTACTTC. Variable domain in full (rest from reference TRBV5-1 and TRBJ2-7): KAGVTQTPRYLIKTRGQQVTLSCSPISGHRSVSWYQQTPGQGLQFLFEYFSETQRNKGNFPGRFSGRQFSNSRSEMNVSTLELGDSALYLCASSLEGLAAYEQYFGPGTRLTVT.

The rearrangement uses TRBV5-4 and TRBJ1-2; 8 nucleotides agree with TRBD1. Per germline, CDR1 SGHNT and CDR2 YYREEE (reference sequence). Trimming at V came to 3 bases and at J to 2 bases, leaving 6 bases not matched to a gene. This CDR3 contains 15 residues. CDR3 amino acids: CASSWSGQENYGYTF. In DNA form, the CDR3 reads TGTGCCAGCAGCTGGTCGGGACAGGAGAACTATGGCTACACCTTC.

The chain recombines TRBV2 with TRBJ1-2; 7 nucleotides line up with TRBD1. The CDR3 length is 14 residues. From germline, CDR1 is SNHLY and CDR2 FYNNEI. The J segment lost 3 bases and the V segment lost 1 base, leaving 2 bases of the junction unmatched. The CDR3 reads CASSEDRGHYGYTF. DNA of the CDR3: TGTGCCAGCAGTGAAGACAGGGGCCACTATGGCTACACCTTC. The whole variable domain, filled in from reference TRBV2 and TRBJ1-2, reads EPEVTQTPSHQVTQMGQEVILRCVPISNHLYFYWYRQILGQKVEFLVSFYNNEISEKSEIFDDQFSVERPDGSNFTLKIRSTKLEDSAMYFCASSEDRGHYGYTFGSGTRLTVV.

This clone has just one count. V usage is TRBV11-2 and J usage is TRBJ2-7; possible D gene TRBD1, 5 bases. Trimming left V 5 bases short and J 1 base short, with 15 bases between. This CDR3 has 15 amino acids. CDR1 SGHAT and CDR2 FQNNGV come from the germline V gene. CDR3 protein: CASSPGQTASYEQYF. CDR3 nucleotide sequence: TGTGCCAGCAGCCCAGGCCAGACAGCTTCCTACGAGCAGTACTTC.

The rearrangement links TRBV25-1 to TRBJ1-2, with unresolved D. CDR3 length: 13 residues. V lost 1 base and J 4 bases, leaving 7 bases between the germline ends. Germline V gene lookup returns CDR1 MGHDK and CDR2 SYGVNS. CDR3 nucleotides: TGTGCCAGCAGTGAATTGGGAGGCTATGGCTACACCTTC. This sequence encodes CASSELGGYGYTF.

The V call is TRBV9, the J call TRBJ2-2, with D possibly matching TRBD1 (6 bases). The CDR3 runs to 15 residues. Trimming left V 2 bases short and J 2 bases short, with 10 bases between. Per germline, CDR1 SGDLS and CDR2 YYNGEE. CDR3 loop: CASSVRQANTGELFF. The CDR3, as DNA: TGTGCCAGCAGCGTGAGACAGGCAAACACCGGGGAGCTGTTTTTT.

This CDR3 is CASSSKGLTYNEQFF. As DNA, the CDR3 is TGTGCCAGCTCATCCAAGGGACTGACCTACAATGAGCAGTTCTTC. The chain couples TRBV18 to TRBJ2-1; D perhaps matches TRBD2 (6 bases). Germline V gene lookup returns CDR1 KGHSH and CDR2 LQKENI. The V gene lost 5 bases and the J gene lost 2 bases, with 13 bases spanning the gap. This CDR3 is built from 15 residues.

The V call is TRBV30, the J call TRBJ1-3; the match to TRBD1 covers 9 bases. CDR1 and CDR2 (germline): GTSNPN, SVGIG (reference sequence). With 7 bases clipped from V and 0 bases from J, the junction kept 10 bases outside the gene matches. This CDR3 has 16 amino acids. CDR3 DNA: TGTGCCTTAAAGACAGGGGGATTCAGCTCTGGAAACACCATATATTTT. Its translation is CALKTGGFSSGNTIYF.

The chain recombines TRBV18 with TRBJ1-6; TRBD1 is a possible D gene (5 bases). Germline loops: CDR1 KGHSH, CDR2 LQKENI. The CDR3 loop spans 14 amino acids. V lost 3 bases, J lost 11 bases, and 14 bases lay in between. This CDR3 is CASSPDSVGTPLHF. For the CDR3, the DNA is TGTGCCAGCTCACCTGACAGCGTCGGAACACCCCTCCACTTT.

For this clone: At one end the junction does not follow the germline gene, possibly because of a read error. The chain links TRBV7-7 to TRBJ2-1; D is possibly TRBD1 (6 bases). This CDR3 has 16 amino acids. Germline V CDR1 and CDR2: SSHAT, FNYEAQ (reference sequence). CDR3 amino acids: CASSSRQANSYNEQFF. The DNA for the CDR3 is TGTGCTAGCAGCTCGAGACAGGCGAACTCCTACAATGAGCAGTTCTTC.

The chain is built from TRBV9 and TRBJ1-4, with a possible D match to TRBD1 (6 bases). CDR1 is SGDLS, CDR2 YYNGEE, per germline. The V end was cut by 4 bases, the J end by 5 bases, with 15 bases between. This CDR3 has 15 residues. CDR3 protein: CASSPQTGYNEKLFF. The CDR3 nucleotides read TGTGCCAGCAGCCCTCAGACAGGATACAATGAAAAACTGTTTTTT.

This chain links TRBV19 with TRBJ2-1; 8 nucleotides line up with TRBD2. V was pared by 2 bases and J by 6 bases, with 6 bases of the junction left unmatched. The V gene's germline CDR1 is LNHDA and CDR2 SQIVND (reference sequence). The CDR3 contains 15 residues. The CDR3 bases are TGTGCCAGTAGTATAACTGGGGCGGGGGGCAATGAGCAGTTCTTC. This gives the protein CASSITGAGGNEQFF. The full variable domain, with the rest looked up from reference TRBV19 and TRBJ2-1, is DGGITQSPKYLFRKEGQNVTLSCEQNLNHDAMYWYRQDPGQGLRLIYYSQIVNDFQKGDIAEGYSVSREKKESFPLTVTSAQKNPTAFYLCASSITGAGGNEQFFGPGTRLTVL.